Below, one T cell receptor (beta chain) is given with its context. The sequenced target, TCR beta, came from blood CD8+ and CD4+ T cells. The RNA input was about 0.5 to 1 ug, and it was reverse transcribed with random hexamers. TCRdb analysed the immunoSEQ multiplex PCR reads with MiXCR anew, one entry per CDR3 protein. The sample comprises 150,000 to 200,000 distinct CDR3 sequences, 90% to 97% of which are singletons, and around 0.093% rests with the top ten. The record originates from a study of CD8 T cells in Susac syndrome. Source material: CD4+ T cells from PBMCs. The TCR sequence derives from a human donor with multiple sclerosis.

This chain's CDR3 is CASSLETVSTDTQYF. The DNA for the CDR3 is TGTGCCAGCAGCTTAGAGACGGTGAGCACAGATACGCAGTATTTT. This chain joins TRBV7-2 and TRBJ2-3, with D unresolved. V was shortened by 1 base and J by 0 bases, with 8 bases between the two germline ends. The CDR3 spans 15 residues. CDR1 and CDR2 (germline): SGHTA, FQGNSA. The whole variable domain, remainder taken from reference TRBV7-2 and TRBJ2-3, is GAGVSQSPSNKVTEKGKDVELRCDPISGHTALYWYRQSLGQGLEFLIYFQGNSAPDKSGLPSDRFSAERTGGSVSTLTIQRTQQEDSAVYLCASSLETVSTDTQYFGPGTRLTVL.